Presented here are 24 T cell receptor beta chains from one specimen sequenced in a study of blood T cell repertoires in COVID-19. Sequencing used immunoSEQ multiplex PCR; TCRdb keeps in-frame clones, though not all of them. This table has some 57,000 clones, 80% to 90% appearing once. The sample was peripheral blood. The receptors were gathered from a man aged 55 to 70 with acute or convalescent COVID-19.

The rearrangement uses TRBV6-6 and TRBJ2-7; TRBD2 matches at 7 bases. The CDR3 loop spans 15 amino acids. V trimming: 6 bases; J trimming: 2 bases; junction bases outside the gene matches: 10. Germline V lookup: CDR1 MNHNY, CDR2 SVGAGI (reference sequence). This chain's CDR3 is CASRREGPSPYEQYF. CDR3 bases: TGTGCCAGCAGAAGGGAGGGCCCTTCACCCTACGAGCAGTACTTC.

The rearrangement joins TRBV4-1 to TRBJ2-4; 8 bases are a match to TRBD1. CDR1 and CDR2 (germline): MGHRA, YSYEKL. With V trimmed by 0 bases and J by 5 bases, 9 bases remained unmatched. There are 17 residues in the CDR3. CDR3: CASSQDRVRGPQNIQYF. The CDR3 DNA follows: TGCGCCAGCAGCCAAGATCGAGTCAGGGGGCCGCAAAACATTCAGTACTTC.

CDR3 sequence: CASSLMAGGPKDTQYF. The CDR3 DNA reads as TGTGCCAGCAGCTTGATGGCGGGGGGGCCCAAAGATACGCAGTATTTT. The V gene is TRBV5-4, the J gene TRBJ2-3, with 9 positions matching TRBD2. Trimming removed 1 base from V and 5 bases from J; junction bases left unmatched: 8. Germline CDR1 is SGHNT and CDR2 is YYREEE (reference sequence). CDR3 length: 16 residues.

This chain links TRBV27 with TRBJ2-3; possible D gene TRBD1, 5 bases. The germline V gene has CDR1 MNHEY and CDR2 SMNVEV (reference sequence). The CDR3 has 15 residues. V lost 3 bases, J lost 2 bases, and 12 bases lay in between. The DNA for the CDR3 is TGTGCCAGCAGTTTGCGACAGCGCTTCACAGATACGCAGTATTTT. Protein product: CASSLRQRFTDTQYF.

This clone was seen a single time. The chain uses TRBV5-4 and TRBJ1-1; D is perhaps TRBD1 (6 bases). The CDR3 has 15 amino acids. Germline CDR1 and CDR2: SGHNT and YYREEE (reference sequence). With 4 bases removed from V and 7 bases from J, the gap between germline ends came to 20 bases. CDR3 sequence: CASSGAGTRIHEAFF. In DNA form, the CDR3 reads TGTGCCAGCAGCGGAGCCGGGACACGAATACATGAAGCTTTCTTT. Using reference TRBV5-4 and TRBJ1-1 for the parts outside the CDR3, the full variable domain is ETGVTQSPTHLIKTRGQQVTLRCSSQSGHNTVSWYQQALGQGPQFIFQYYREEENGRGNFPPRFSGLQFPNYSSELNVNALELDDSALYLCASSGAGTRIHEAFFGQGTRLTVV.

The V and J genes are TRBV7-8 and TRBJ1-6; 10 nucleotides align to TRBD1. V trimming: 2 bases; J trimming: 10 bases; junction bases outside the gene matches: 5. The CDR3 totals 15 residues. Looked up from germline, CDR1 is SGHVS and CDR2 is FQNEAQ. The DNA of the CDR3 is TGTGCCAGCAGCTTAAGGGACAGGGGACGATCACCCCTCCACTTT. Amino acids: CASSLRDRGRSPLHF.

The chain uses TRBV7-6 and TRBJ1-4; 10 bases match TRBD1. The ends lost 5 bases at V and 4 bases at J; junction bases unmatched: 7. The CDR3 sequence is 16 residues long. CDR1 SGHVS and CDR2 FNYEAQ come from the germline V gene. In DNA form, the CDR3 reads TGTGCCAGCAGCCCCGGACAGGGGGGATTTAATGAAAAACTGTTTTTT. This translates into CASSPGQGGFNEKLFF.

This sequence joins TRBV25-1 and TRBJ2-5; tentative D call: TRBD2 (5 bases). Between the trimmed V and J ends, which lost 4 bases and 5 bases, there was a span of 17 bases. This CDR3 spans 15 amino acids. CDR1 MGHDK and CDR2 SYGVNS come from the germline V gene. The DNA of the CDR3 is TGTGCCAGCAGTGTGCCGACCGGGGTGGGGGAGACCCAGTACTTC. It specifies CASSVPTGVGETQYF.

This clone was detected a few times. The chain couples TRBV24-1 to TRBJ2-7, with D tentatively TRBD1 (6 bases). V was pared by 5 bases and J by 5 bases, with 18 bases between. Germline CDR1 and CDR2: KGHDR and SFDVKD. The CDR3 runs 15 residues. DNA of the CDR3: TGTGCCACCAGTGCCCCAGGGGTAGTAGAAAACGAGCAGTACTTC. It is translated as CATSAPGVVENEQYF.

The V call is TRBV5-1, the J call TRBJ2-5; 8 bases are a match to TRBD2. Looked up from germline, CDR1 is SGHRS and CDR2 is YFSETQ. The CDR3 is 15 amino acids. V shed 4 bases, J shed 3 bases, and the junction held 8 bases outside the gene matches. The CDR3 spells CASSRGTSGEETQYF. The CDR3, as DNA: TGCGCCAGCAGCCGCGGTACTAGCGGCGAAGAGACCCAGTACTTC.

The chain joins TRBV10-3 to TRBJ2-3; D gene ambiguous. The CDR3 contains 15 residues. Trimming took 4 bases from V and 3 from J, leaving 14 bases between them. The germline gives CDR1 ENHRY, CDR2 SYGVKD. CDR3 nucleotides: TGTGCCATCAGTGCCAGCGTTTTTATTACAGATACGCAGTATTTT. It is translated as CAISASVFITDTQYF.

This sequence joins TRBV18 and TRBJ1-1, with unresolved D. The germline gives CDR1 KGHSH, CDR2 LQKENI. Trimming shortened V by 4 bases and J by 1 base, and 16 bases separated the two germline ends. The CDR3 spans 16 residues. CDR3 loop: CASSLHQQPGNTEAFF. The CDR3 DNA sequence: TGTGCCAGCTCACTCCACCAGCAGCCAGGGAACACTGAAGCTTTCTTT.

The CDR3 reads CASIPTDKYTDTQYF. As DNA, the CDR3 is TGTGCTAGTATTCCGACAGATAAATACACAGATACGCAGTATTTT. This chain links TRBV12-5 with TRBJ2-3, with D possibly matching TRBD1 (5 bases). CDR1 is LGHNT and CDR2 is FRNRAP in the germline V gene. This CDR3 comprises 15 residues. The V end was cut by 8 bases, the J end by 2 bases, with 17 bases between.

This rearrangement joins TRBV4-1 to TRBJ1-4; D may be TRBD1 (5 bases). The CDR3 has 15 amino acids. Germline V gene data show CDR1 as MGHRA and CDR2 as YSYEKL. Trimming pared 2 bases from V and 4 bases from J, leaving 11 bases between. CDR3 in amino acids: CASSQNRGLNEKLFF. The CDR3 coding sequence is TGCGCCAGCAGCCAAAATCGGGGACTTAATGAAAAACTGTTTTTT.

The V call is TRBV30, the J call TRBJ1-2; D unclear. This CDR3 contains 14 residues. V dropped 0 bases and J dropped 3 bases, with 11 bases sitting between them. Germline CDR1 and CDR2: GTSNPN and SVGIG (reference sequence). DNA for the CDR3: TGTGCCTGGAGTGTACAAATGTCTCACTATGGCTACACCTTC. Amino acids: CAWSVQMSHYGYTF.

V gene TRBV29-1 combines with J gene TRBJ2-3, with D perhaps matching TRBD2 (7 bases). The CDR3 is 13 residues long. Germline V gives CDR1 SQVTM, CDR2 ANQGSEA. V was clipped by 1 base and J by 11 bases, with 16 bases between them. DNA for the CDR3: TGCAGCGTTGAAGTGGGGGGGGCATTAAAGCAGTATTTT. It yields the protein CSVEVGGALKQYF.

This clone came up once. The chain has TRBV7-9 and TRBJ2-1; the D is unclear. The germline V and J ends were trimmed by 2 bases and 2 bases, with 10 bases remaining between them. CDR1 and CDR2 (germline): SEHNR, FQNEAQ (reference sequence). This CDR3 spans 15 amino acids. CDR3 amino acids: CASSLLGGTYNEQFF. The DNA of the CDR3 is TGTGCCAGCAGCTTACTAGGCGGAACCTACAATGAGCAGTTCTTC.

This sequence joins TRBV14 and TRBJ2-7; 7 bases line up with TRBD1. Losses at the gene ends were 3 bases for V and 2 bases for J; bases not matched to a gene: 1. The V gene's germline CDR1 is SGHDN and CDR2 FVKESK. The length of the CDR3 is 13 residues. The CDR3: CASSHTGAYEQYF. CDR3 DNA sequence: TGTGCCAGCAGCCATACAGGGGCCTACGAGCAGTACTTC.

J is TRBJ1-5 and V is TRBV9, with D unclear. Trimming removed 4 bases from V and 5 bases from J, with 13 bases in between. The CDR3 contains 14 residues. Germline V lookup: CDR1 SGDLS, CDR2 YYNGEE. CDR3 DNA: TGTGCCAGCAGCCCCGGCGGGCCGTATCAGCCCCAGCATTTT. Translation: CASSPGGPYQPQHF. Looking up the rest from reference TRBV9 and TRBJ1-5 gives the full variable domain: DSGVTQTPKHLITATGQRVTLRCSPRSGDLSVYWYQQSLDQGLQFLIQYYNGEERAKGNILERFSAQQFPDLHSELNLSSLELGDSALYFCASSPGGPYQPQHFGDGTRLSIL.

The rearrangement joins TRBV5-5 to TRBJ1-4; tentative D call: TRBD1 (6 bases). Looked up from germline, CDR1 is SGHKS and CDR2 is YYEKEE (reference sequence). The CDR3 consists of 13 residues. Trimming stripped 0 bases from V and 10 bases from J, with 10 bases between. CDR3 nucleotides: TGTGCCAGCAGCTTGGGTCTACAGGGAAAACTGTTTTTT. The encoded protein is CASSLGLQGKLFF.

For this clone: The junction departs from germline at one end; a sequencing error may be responsible. The J gene is TRBJ2-7, the V gene TRBV6-5; D is ambiguous. The germline V gene encodes CDR1 MNHEY and CDR2 SVGAGI. This CDR3 is built from 11 residues. The CDR3 DNA sequence: TGTGCCAGCTTTGACATGCCGATATTCCGTTTC. It is translated as CASFDMPIFRF.

This sequence joins TRBV11-3 and TRBJ2-5, with a tentative D call TRBD2 (6 bases). Trimming left V 0 bases short and J 7 bases short, with 21 bases between. Germline V gene sequence: CDR1 SGHNT, CDR2 YENEEA. The CDR3 has 17 residues. CDR3 DNA: TGTGCCAGCAGCTTAGAAATGGCAGGGACGGGAGTCGGGACCCAGTACTTC. It encodes CASSLEMAGTGVGTQYF.

The chain links TRBV5-1 to TRBJ2-3, with 8 nucleotides matching TRBD2. J lost 5 bases, V lost 4 bases, and 6 bases had no gene match. Germline-derived CDR1 and CDR2 are SGHRS and YFSETQ. The CDR3 totals 14 residues. The CDR3 nucleotides are TGCGCCAGCAGCGGAAGCGGGGGAAAAGATACGCAGTATTTT. This gives the protein CASSGSGGKDTQYF.

Remarks on this clone: Other DNA sequences in this sample translate to the same CDR3. The chain employs TRBV18 and TRBJ1-1; D unresolved. Trimming left V 6 bases short and J 0 bases short, with 8 bases between. The CDR3 has 13 amino acids. Germline V CDR1 and CDR2: KGHSH, LQKENI. CDR3 DNA: TGTGCCAGCTCCCGGCAGGTGAACACTGAAGCTTTCTTT. It codes for CASSRQVNTEAFF.